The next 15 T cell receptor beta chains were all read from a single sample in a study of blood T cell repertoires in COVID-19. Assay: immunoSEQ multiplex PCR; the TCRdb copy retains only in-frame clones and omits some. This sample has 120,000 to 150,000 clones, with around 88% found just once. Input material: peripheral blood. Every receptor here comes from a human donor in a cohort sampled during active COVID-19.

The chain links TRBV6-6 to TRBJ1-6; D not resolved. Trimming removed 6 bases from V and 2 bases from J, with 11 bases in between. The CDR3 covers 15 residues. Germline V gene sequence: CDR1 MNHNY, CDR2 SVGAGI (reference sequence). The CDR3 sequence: CASSHAEAYNSPLHF. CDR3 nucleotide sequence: TGTGCCAGCAGCCACGCGGAGGCCTATAATTCACCCCTCCACTTT.

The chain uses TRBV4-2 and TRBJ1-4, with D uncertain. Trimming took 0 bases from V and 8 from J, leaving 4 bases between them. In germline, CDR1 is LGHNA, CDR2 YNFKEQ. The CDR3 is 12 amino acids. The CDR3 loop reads CASSQEREKLFF. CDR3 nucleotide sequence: TGTGCCAGCAGCCAAGAGAGGGAAAAACTGTTTTTT.

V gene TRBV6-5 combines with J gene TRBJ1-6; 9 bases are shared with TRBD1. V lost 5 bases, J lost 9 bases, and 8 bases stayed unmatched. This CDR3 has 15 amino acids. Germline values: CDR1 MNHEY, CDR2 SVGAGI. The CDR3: CASSRYRGLGSPLHF. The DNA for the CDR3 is TGTGCCAGCAGTCGCTACAGGGGGCTGGGTTCACCCCTCCACTTT.

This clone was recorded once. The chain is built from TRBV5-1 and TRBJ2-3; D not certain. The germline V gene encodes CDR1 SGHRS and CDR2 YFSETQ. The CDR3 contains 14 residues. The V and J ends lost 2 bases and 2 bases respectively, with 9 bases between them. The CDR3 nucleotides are TGCGCCAGCAGCTTAGCCCTGCACACAGATACGCAGTATTTT. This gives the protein CASSLALHTDTQYF. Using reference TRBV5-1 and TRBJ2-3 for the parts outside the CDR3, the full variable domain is KAGVTQTPRYLIKTRGQQVTLSCSPISGHRSVSWYQQTPGQGLQFLFEYFSETQRNKGNFPGRFSGRQFSNSRSEMNVSTLELGDSALYLCASSLALHTDTQYFGPGTRLTVL.

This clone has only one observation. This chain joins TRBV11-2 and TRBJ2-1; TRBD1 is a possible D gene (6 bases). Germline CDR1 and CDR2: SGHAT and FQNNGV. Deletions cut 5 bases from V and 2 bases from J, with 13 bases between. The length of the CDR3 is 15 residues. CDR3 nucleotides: TGTGCCAGCAGCAAAACGGGACAAACCTACAATGAGCAGTTCTTC. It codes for CASSKTGQTYNEQFF.

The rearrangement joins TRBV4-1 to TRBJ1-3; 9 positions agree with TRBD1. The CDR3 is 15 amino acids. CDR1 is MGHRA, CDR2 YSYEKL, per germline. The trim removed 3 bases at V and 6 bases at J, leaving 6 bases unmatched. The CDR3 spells CASSHGTGLENTIYF. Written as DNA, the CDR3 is TGCGCCAGCAGCCACGGGACAGGGCTTGAAAACACCATATATTTT.

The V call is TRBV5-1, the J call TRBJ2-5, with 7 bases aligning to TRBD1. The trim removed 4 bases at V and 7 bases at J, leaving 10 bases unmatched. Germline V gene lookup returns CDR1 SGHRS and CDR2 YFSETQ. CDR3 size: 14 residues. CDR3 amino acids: CASSVRQGGGTQYF. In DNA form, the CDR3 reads TGCGCCAGCAGCGTAAGACAGGGTGGTGGGACCCAGTACTTC.

In nucleotides, the CDR3 is TGTGCCACCAGGGGAGGGACTAGCGCTTACAATGAGCAGTTCTTC. Protein sequence: CATRGGTSAYNEQFF. The chain employs TRBV15 and TRBJ2-1; 10 nucleotides match TRBD2. This CDR3 region has 15 residues. V lost 6 bases to trimming and J lost 4 bases; unmatched junction nucleotides: 6. Germline CDR1 and CDR2: LNHNV and YYDKDF (reference sequence).

CDR3 amino acids: CASSTTTLGWETQYF. In DNA form, the CDR3 reads TGTGCCAGCAGCACGACCACACTAGGATGGGAGACCCAGTACTTC. The J gene is TRBJ2-5, the V gene TRBV5-6; D may be TRBD2 (5 bases). V was pared by 4 bases and J by 5 bases, with 18 bases between. CDR1 is SGHDT and CDR2 is YYEEEE in the germline V gene. CDR3 size: 15 residues.

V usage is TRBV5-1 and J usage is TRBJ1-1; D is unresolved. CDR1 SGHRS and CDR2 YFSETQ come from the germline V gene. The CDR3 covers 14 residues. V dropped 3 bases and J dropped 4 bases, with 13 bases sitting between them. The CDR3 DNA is TGCGCCAGCAGCTGGGAGACTAAAGGCACTGAAGCTTTCTTT. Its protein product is CASSWETKGTEAFF.

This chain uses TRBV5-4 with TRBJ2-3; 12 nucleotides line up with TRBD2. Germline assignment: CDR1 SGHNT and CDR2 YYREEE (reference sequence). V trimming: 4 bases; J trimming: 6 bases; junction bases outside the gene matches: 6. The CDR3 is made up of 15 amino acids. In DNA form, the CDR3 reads TGTGCCAGCAGCCTTGGACTAGCGGGGACCGATACGCAGTATTTT. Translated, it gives CASSLGLAGTDTQYF. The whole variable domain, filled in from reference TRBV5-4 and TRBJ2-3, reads ETGVTQSPTHLIKTRGQQVTLRCSSQSGHNTVSWYQQALGQGPQFIFQYYREEENGRGNFPPRFSGLQFPNYSSELNVNALELDDSALYLCASSLGLAGTDTQYFGPGTRLTVL.

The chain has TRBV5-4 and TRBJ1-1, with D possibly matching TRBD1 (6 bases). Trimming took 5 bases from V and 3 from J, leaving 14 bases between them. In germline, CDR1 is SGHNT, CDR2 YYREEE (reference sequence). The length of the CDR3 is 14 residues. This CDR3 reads CASSSGTLYTEAFF. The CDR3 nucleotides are TGTGCCAGCAGTTCGGGGACACTTTACACTGAAGCTTTCTTT. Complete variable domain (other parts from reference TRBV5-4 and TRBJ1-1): ETGVTQSPTHLIKTRGQQVTLRCSSQSGHNTVSWYQQALGQGPQFIFQYYREEENGRGNFPPRFSGLQFPNYSSELNVNALELDDSALYLCASSSGTLYTEAFFGQGTRLTVV.

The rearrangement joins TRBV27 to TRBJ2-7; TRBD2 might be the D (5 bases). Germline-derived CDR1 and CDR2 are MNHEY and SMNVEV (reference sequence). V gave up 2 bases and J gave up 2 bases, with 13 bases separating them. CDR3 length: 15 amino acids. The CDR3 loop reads CASSLVIGNTYEQYF. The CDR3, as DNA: TGTGCCAGCAGTTTAGTAATCGGGAACACCTACGAGCAGTACTTC.

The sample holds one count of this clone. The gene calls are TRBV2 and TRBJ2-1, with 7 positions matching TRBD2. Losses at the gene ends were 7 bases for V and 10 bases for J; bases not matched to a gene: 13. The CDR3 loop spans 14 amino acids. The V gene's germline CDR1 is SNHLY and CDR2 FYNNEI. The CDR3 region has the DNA TGTGCCAGCATGGGAGGGACTACCTCCGTGGAGCAGTTCTTC. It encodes CASMGGTTSVEQFF.

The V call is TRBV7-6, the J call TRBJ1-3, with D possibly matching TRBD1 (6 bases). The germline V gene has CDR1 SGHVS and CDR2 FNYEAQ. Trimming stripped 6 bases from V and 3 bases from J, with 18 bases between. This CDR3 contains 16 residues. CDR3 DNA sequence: TGTGCCAGCAGTCCCCTGTCGGGGGGCTTTGGAAACACCATATATTTT. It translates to CASSPLSGGFGNTIYF.